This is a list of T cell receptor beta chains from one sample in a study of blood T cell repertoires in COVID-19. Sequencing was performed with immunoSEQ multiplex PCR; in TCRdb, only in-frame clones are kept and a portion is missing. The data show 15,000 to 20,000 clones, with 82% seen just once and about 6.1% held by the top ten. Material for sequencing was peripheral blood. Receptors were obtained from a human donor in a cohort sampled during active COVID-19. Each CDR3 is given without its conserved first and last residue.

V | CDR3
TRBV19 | ASRILAGPGTDTQY
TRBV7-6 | ASSLVLAGGPNTGELF
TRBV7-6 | ASSLGGQANTGELF
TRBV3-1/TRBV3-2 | ASSRRGHEAF
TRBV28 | ASSSPGGPGELF
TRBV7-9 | ASSLMTGFVETQY
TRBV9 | ASSILSGKGNEQF
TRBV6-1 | ASSEQATPPYEQY
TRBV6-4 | ASSAGDNQPQH
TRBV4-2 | ASSQAGGGADTQY
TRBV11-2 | ASRMPQGYTIY
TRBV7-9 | ASSLGAGGLANEQF
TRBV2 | ASSVSGNSYNEQF
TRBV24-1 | ATSGLEGTTPPNTGELF
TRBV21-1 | ASSRDLRANEQF
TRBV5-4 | ASSQTGGDEQY
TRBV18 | ASSRDSQYNEQF
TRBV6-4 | ASSEGAQNEQF
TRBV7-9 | ASSLTGQGSYEQY